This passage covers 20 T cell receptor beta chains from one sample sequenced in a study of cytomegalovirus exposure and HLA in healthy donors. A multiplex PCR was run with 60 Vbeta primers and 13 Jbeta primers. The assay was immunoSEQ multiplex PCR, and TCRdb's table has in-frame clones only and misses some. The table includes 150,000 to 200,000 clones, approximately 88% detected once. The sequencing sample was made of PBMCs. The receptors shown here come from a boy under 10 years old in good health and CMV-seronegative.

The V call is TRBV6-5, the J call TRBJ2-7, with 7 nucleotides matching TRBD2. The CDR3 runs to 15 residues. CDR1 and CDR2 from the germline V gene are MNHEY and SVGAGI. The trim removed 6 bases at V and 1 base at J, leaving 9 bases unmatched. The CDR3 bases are TGTGCCAGCAGCTCAGGACTAGTTGGGTCCTACGAGCAGTACTTC. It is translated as CASSSGLVGSYEQYF.

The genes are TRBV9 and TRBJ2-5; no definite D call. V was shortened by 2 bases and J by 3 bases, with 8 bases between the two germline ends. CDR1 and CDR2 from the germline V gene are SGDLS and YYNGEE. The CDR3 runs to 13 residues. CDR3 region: CASSVGPEETQYF. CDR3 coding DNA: TGTGCCAGCAGCGTTGGTCCGGAAGAGACCCAGTACTTC. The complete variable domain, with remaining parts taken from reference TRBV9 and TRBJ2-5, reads DSGVTQTPKHLITATGQRVTLRCSPRSGDLSVYWYQQSLDQGLQFLIQYYNGEERAKGNILERFSAQQFPDLHSELNLSSLELGDSALYFCASSVGPEETQYFGPGTRLLVL.

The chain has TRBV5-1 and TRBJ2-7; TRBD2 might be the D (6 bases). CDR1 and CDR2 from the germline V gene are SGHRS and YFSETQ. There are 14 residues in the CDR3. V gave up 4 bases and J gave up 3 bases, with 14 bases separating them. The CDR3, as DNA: TGCGCCAGCAGCCGTGGCGGGAAAAGCTACGAGCAGTACTTC. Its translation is CASSRGGKSYEQYF.

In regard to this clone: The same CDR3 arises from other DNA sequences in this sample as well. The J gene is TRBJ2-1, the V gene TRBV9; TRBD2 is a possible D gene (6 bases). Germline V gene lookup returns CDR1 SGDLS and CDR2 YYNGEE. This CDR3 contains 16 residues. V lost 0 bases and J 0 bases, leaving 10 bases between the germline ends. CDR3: CASSVAGTSSYNEQFF. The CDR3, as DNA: TGTGCCAGCAGCGTAGCCGGGACTTCCTCCTACAATGAGCAGTTCTTC.

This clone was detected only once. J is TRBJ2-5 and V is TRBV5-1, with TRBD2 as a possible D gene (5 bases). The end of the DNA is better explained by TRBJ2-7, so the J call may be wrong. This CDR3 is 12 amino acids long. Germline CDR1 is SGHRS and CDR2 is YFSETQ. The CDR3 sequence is CASSPRAYEQYF. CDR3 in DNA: TGCGCCAGCAGCCCGAGGGCCTACGAGCAGTACTTC.

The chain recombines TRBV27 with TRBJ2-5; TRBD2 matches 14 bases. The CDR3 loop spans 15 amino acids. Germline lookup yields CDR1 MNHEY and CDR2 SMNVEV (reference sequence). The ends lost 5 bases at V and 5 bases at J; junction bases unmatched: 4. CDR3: CASSDGLAGGETQYF. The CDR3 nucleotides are TGTGCCAGCAGTGACGGACTAGCGGGAGGTGAGACCCAGTACTTC.

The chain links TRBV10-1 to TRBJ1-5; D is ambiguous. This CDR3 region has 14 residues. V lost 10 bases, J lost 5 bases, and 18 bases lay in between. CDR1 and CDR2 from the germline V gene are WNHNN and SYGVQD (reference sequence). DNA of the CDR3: TGCGCCACCCGAGGCGGGGTAGTTGATCAGCCCCAGCATTTT. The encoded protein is CATRGGVVDQPQHF.

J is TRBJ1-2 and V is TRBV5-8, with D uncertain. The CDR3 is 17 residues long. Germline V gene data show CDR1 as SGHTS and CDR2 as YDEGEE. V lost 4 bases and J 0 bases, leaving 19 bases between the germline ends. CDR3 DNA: TGTGCCAGCAGCACCACTACAACACGAACGACTAACTATGGCTACACCTTC. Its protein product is CASSTTTTRTTNYGYTF. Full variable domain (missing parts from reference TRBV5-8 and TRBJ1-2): EAGVTQSPTHLIKTRGQQATLRCSPISGHTSVYWYQQALGLGLQFLLWYDEGEERNRGNFPPRFSGRQFPNYSSELNVNALELEDSALYLCASSTTTTRTTNYGYTFGSGTRLTVV.

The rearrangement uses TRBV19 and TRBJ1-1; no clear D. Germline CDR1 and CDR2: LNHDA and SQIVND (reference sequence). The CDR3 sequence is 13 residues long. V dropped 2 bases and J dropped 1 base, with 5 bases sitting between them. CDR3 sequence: CASSIYWNTEAFF. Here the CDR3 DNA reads TGTGCCAGTAGTATATACTGGAACACTGAAGCTTTCTTT.

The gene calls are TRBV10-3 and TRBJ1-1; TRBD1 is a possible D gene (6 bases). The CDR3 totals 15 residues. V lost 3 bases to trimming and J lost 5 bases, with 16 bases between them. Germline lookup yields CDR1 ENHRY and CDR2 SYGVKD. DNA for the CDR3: TGTGCCATCAGTGATACAGGGCAGGGCATAACTGAAGCTTTCTTT. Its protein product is CAISDTGQGITEAFF.

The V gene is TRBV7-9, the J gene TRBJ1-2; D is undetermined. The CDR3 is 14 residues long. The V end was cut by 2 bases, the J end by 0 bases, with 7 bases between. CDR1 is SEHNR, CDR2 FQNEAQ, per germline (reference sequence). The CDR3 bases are TGTGCCAGCAGCTTATCGGGAACTAACTATGGCTACACCTTC. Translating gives CASSLSGTNYGYTF.

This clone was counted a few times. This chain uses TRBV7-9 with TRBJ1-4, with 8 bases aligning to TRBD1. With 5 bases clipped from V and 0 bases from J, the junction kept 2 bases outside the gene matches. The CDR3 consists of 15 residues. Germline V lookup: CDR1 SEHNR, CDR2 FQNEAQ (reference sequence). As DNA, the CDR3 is TGTGCCAGCAGCCCGGACAGGGCAACTAATGAAAAACTGTTTTTT. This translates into CASSPDRATNEKLFF.

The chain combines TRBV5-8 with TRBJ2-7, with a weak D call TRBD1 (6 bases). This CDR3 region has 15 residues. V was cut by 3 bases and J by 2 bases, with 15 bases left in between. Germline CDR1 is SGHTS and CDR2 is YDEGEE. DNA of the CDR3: TGTGCCAGCAGCTCTCAGGGGCCTGGGGCCTACGAGCAGTACTTC. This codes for CASSSQGPGAYEQYF.

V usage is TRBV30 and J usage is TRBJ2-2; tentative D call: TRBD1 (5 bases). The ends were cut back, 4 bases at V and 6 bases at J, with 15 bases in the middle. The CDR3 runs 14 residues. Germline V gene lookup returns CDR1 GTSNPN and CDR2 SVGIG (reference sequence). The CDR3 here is CAWTKGVAAGELFF. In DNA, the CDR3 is TGTGCCTGGACAAAAGGGGTTGCAGCCGGGGAGCTGTTTTTT. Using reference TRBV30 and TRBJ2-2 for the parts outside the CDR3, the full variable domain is SQTIHQWPATLVQPVGSPLSLECTVEGTSNPNLYWYRQAAGRGLQLLFYSVGIGQISSEVPQNLSASRPQDRQFILSSKKLLLSDSGFYLCAWTKGVAAGELFFGEGSRLTVL.

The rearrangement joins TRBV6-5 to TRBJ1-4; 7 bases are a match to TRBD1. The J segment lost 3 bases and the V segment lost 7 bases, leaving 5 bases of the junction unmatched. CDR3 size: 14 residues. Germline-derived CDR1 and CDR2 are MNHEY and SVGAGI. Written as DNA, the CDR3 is TGTGCCAGCACTAACAGGGGTTCTAATGAAAAACTGTTTTTT. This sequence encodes CASTNRGSNEKLFF.

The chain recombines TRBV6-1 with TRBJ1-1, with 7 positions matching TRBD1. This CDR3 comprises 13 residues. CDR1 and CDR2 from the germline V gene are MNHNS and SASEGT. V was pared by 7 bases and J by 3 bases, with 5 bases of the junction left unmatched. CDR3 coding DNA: TGTGCCAGCAACATCGACAGGGACACTGAAGCTTTCTTT. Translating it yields CASNIDRDTEAFF.

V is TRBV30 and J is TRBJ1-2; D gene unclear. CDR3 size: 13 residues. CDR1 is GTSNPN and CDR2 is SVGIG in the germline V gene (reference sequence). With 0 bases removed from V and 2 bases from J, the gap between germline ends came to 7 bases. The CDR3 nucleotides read TGTGCCTGGAGTGTATCACTCAACTATGGCTACACCTTC. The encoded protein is CAWSVSLNYGYTF. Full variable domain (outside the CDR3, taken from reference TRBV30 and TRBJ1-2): SQTIHQWPATLVQPVGSPLSLECTVEGTSNPNLYWYRQAAGRGLQLLFYSVGIGQISSEVPQNLSASRPQDRQFILSSKKLLLSDSGFYLCAWSVSLNYGYTFGSGTRLTVV.

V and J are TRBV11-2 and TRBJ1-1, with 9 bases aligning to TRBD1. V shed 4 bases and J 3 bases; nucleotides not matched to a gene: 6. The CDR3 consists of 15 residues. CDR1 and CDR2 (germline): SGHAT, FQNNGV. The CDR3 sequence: CASSYGTGLYTEAFF. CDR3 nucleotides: TGTGCCAGCAGCTACGGGACAGGGTTATACACTGAAGCTTTCTTT.

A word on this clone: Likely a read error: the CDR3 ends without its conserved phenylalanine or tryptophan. CDR3 residues: CASSLFLNSNQPQHV. CDR3 coding DNA: TGTGCCAGCAGTTTATTCCTCAACAGCAATCAGCCCCAGCATGTT. The chain couples TRBV28 to TRBJ1-5; D not certain. The germline gives CDR1 MDHEN, CDR2 SYDVKM. This CDR3 region has 15 residues. V lost 1 base to trimming and J lost 1 base, with 8 bases between them.

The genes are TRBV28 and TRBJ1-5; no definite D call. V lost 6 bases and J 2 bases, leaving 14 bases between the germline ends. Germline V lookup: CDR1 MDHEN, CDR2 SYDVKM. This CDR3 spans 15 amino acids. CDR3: CASSREARGNQPQHF. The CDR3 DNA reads TGTGCCAGCAGCCGCGAGGCCCGGGGCAATCAGCCCCAGCATTTT.